This TCR beta chain originates from a study of cytomegalovirus exposure and HLA in healthy donors (dated by TCRdb to 2016 to 2017). Study-level background: An earlier analysis of roughly 630 of the donors reported approximately 290 Gb of sequence data and some 120 million unique TCR beta sequences from 190 million or so T cells. Roughly 300 gigabases of sequencing data and approximately 84 million unique TCR sequences were included in an early release covering 550 to 800 HLA-typed donors. Among the roughly 430 genotyped donors, roughly 80% belonged to the genetic ancestry cluster associated with self-reported Caucasian donors. The study was designed to test whether signatures of past pathogen exposure could be identified by cataloging public T cell receptors. The study used immunosequencing to profile the T cell repertoires of several hundred subjects and linked those repertoires to cytomegalovirus serostatus. Besides the first cohort of about 730 subjects, a separate validation cohort made up of some 110 different subjects was used. To predict cytomegalovirus infection status, the study brought together high-throughput TCR immunosequencing, statistical association of individual TCRs with disease status, and machine learning. A later analysis re-analyzed previously published TCR beta repertoires from roughly 600 donors and added high-resolution HLA genotyping to study TCR occurrence patterns. In the later analysis, no new phenotypic data were used to find candidate immune exposures; instead, reliance was placed on TCR beta sequences and their occurrence across donors. An earlier analysis of fewer than 750 of the donors used high-throughput TCR beta sequencing to judge whether each TCR beta V gene segment behaved as functional or pseudogenic. Alongside the repertoire data, information on donor age, sex, ethnicity and CMV serostatus was compiled. A later genetic analysis used genome-wide SNP genotypes for about 60% of the roughly 670 donors, treating that subset as a discovery cohort. Every discovery cohort repertoire had been produced on one sequencing platform. HLA typing included class I and class II loci at four-digit resolution. Typing coverage differed by locus: A, B, C, DRB1 and DQB1 were typed in about 629-630 donors, DQA1 in about 510, DPA1 in nearly 610, and DPB1 in approximately 450. A few DR-DQ haplotypes were treated as single units for association and clustering because of strong linkage in the cohort. Across about 380 genotyped donors of the cohort, an average of about 240,000 unique TCR beta nucleotide sequences per donor were sequenced, and roughly 17% of those sequences were non-productive.

As to this clone: Its antigen is not yet known. No much larger clone exists at a distance of one base, and base qualities are not known.

In total, just over 650 healthy bone marrow donors made up the cohort. Cohort members were all nominally healthy when sampled, although unrecorded immune exposures were likely present. The donor tested CMV seropositive and was one of the 289 seropositive cohort members. Every donor gave a peripheral blood sample, and the peripheral blood mononuclear cells from that sample were used for TCR beta sequencing. The Qiagen DNeasy Blood Extraction Kit was used to extract genomic DNA from the blood cell samples. The CDR3 runs 15 residues from the cysteine to the phenylalanine. Solely the CDR3 DNA is kept, with 45 bases framed from the first base. Trimming leaves V shorter by 6 bases and J shorter by 0 bases, with the junction holding 2 bases beyond the gene matches. CDR1 and CDR2, looked up from the germline V gene (reference sequence), are LNHDA and SQIVND. The research as a whole found: A few of the identified cytomegalovirus-associated TCR beta chains were confirmed in vitro to be specific for cytomegalovirus antigens. Specific HLA alleles were associated with over 15,000 TCR beta sequences at a false discovery rate of 0.05 in a later analysis. A further reported finding was that TCR beta sequences accurately predicted the HLA-A and HLA-B alleles for most subjects in the first cohort. In an earlier analysis of fewer than 700 of the donors, most TCR beta V segments appeared in productive rearrangements about 90% or about 30% of the time, broadly matching IMGT annotations. A cluster of highly shared sequence variants was judged likely to represent a technical artifact of the sequencing pipeline. In a later genetic analysis, fewer N-insertions in productive TCRs were reported among donors in an Asian-associated ancestry cluster than the 666-donor mean. According to a later analysis, TCR association rates differed among HLA loci, with DRB1 alleles showing the most associated TCRs and HLA-C alleles showing the fewest. Because HLA typing was unavailable for some donors at each locus, only the typed subset was used in association tests. The earlier analysis of around 600 of the donors excluded 15 to 20 rarely observed V segments, including chromosome 9 orphons, because counts were too low. The study gave a list of more than 150 TCR beta chains associated with cytomegalovirus. Correlated functional status among segregating V segments might be attributable to linkage disequilibrium, but an unknown experimental factor could not be ruled out. Several of the top co-occurrence clusters appeared to be linked to parvovirus B19, influenza, CMV and Epstein-Barr virus, according to a later analysis. In both the original and validation cohorts, the classifier was reported to diagnose cytomegalovirus status with high specificity and sensitivity. In a later genetic analysis, a missense DCLRE1C variant was associated with V-gene and J-gene trimming of TCR beta chains, and the association was replicated in an independent cohort. For the cohort, immune exposure information was limited to CMV serostatus. Compared with equally common non-associated chains, HLA-associated TCR beta chains in a later analysis were more clonally expanded and had lower generation probabilities. In a later analysis, most CMV-associated TCR beta chains were found to appear HLA-restricted, with HLA associations seemingly driven largely by CMV exposure. Because the 87-base-pair reads could not distinguish some IMGT-functional V segments, including TRBV6-2 and TRBV6-3, those segments were excluded. It was suggested by the authors that the approach could potentially be generalized to other disease states and immunological phenotypes. Most TCR sequences were seen in very few donors, while some public TCRs were found in many individuals. Strong co-occurrence of HLA alleles, especially DR and DQ, made assigning TCR associations to individual alleles difficult. Presence/absence analyses assumed roughly uniform sequencing depth across donors, an assumption that may not hold. In this cohort, only TCR beta chains were sequenced, and detectable features were limited by the absence of alpha or paired-chain data.

Library generation was performed with the immunoSEQ multiplex PCR assay. For the multiplex PCR, a mixture combining 60 forward primers for TCR Vbeta segments and 13 reverse primers for TCR Jbeta segments was used. The CDR3 region of rearranged TCR beta genes was amplified from genomic DNA with a multiplex PCR assay. On the Illumina HiSeq System, the amplified TCR beta libraries were sequenced as 87-base-pair reads. The study's processing was this. A later analysis tallied 70 million to 100 million unique TCR beta chains across the 640 or so repertoires, and about 12 million of those chains were shared by two or more donors. Raw reads were error-corrected and collapsed into unique sequences with a nearest-neighbor algorithm that merged closely related sequences to remove PCR and sequencing errors. V, D and J gene segments were assigned by aligning CDR3 sequences to IMGT reference sequences. For a sequence to be retained, a match of at least six nucleotides to both a V gene segment and a J gene segment was required. Rearrangements were called productive when the CDR3 lacked stop codons and stayed in frame with V and J; all others were non-productive. CDR3 was defined according to IMGT convention as the region running from the second conserved V-encoded cysteine to the conserved J-encoded phenylalanine. The earlier analysis of roughly 590 of the donors excluded any sequence lacking an unambiguous match to a single V gene segment. An earlier analysis of 500 to 700 of the donors classified V segments as functional when productive rearrangements were above 56.7% and as segregating when the standard deviation between donors was above 5%. A statistical classification framework was built for diagnosing cytomegalovirus status from the catalog of TCR beta chain sequences. A later analysis assigned V and J genes by comparing TCR nucleotide sequences with IMGT/GENE-DB human TR gene sequences. A later analysis assigned CDR3 sequences and most-parsimonious VDJ recombination scenarios with the TCRdist pipeline. In a later analysis, every TCR beta chain was defined by the combination of its CDR3 amino acid sequence and its V-gene family, and reads without a unique V-gene family were dropped. In a later analysis, approximately 590 highly shared, low-generation-probability nucleotide sequences were removed to address suspected cross-contamination and a sequencing artifact. In a later analysis, a clonal expansion index for each public chain was calculated from normalized within-repertoire ranks of inferred template counts. In a later analysis, generation probabilities were computed using a VDJ recombination model fitted to out-of-frame rearrangements, and the results were checked against IGoR. Hypergeometric tests were used in a later analysis to score TCR-TCR, TCR-HLA and TCR-CMV co-occurrence, with a repertoire-size bias correction applied to the TCR pairs. False discovery rates were estimated in a later analysis by permuting HLA or CMV assignments 20 times. In a later analysis, co-occurring TCRs were grouped using DBSCAN, and TCRdist sequence similarity was added for clustering within HLA-allele-positive subsets. Co-occurrence clustering excluded repertoires with fewer than 30,000 or more than 120,000 public chains, plus five with anomalous nucleotide sharing. TCRdb's version of the immuneACCESS table is confined to in-frame rearrangements and falls short of the full clone set. An unresolved V gene accounts for under half of the shortfall where checked; the remainder is of unknown origin. V, J and clone size reflect that table, while D and trimming were determined from the DNA. Within this sample are roughly 180,000 clones, with around 75% of them counted one time only. Of the sample, roughly 8% is held by the ten largest clones.

The receptor chain draws on TRBV19 and TRBJ2-6, with 7 bases aligning to TRBD2. The clonotype originates from a woman aged 35 to 49 in good health and CMV-seropositive. The sequencing input was PBMCs. The DNA sequence is as follows: TGTGCCAGTAGGGGCGGGGGCTCTGGGGCCAACGTCCTGACTTTC. This encodes CASRGGGSGANVLTF.